Listed here are 32 T cell receptor beta chains from one sample, sequenced in a study of cytotoxic CD8 clonotypes in ibrutinib-treated CLL (dated by TCRdb to about 2021). Libraries were built with the immunoSEQ multiplex PCR assay. TCRdb retrieved this table from immuneACCESS and kept in-frame rearrangements only. Not all clones are present; in checked studies, unresolved V genes account for under half, and no reason is known for the remainder. The sample profile shows over 120,000 clones; 75% to 80% of them were found once. The top ten hold 4.5% to 6.5% of the sample. Taken with the paper, the label for time point translates to: roughly 23 months on ibrutinib. Source: PBMCs, taken after 24 months of ibrutinib treatment. These TCRs come from a human donor with chronic lymphocytic leukemia.

The gene calls are TRBV6-5 and TRBJ2-1; the D gene is possibly TRBD2 (6 bases). The V and J ends lost 6 bases and 5 bases respectively, with 17 bases between them. CDR1 and CDR2 from the germline V gene are MNHEY and SVGAGI. There are 15 residues in the CDR3. The DNA of the CDR3 is TGTGCCAGCAGCGCGGGGCTAGCCCTGAACAATGAGCAGTTCTTC. This sequence encodes CASSAGLALNNEQFF.

The CDR3 nucleotides read TGTGCCTGGAGTCCTCGGACAGGCGGGGAGCAGTACTTC. Amino acid sequence: CAWSPRTGGEQYF. V and J are TRBV30 and TRBJ2-7, with TRBD1 identical over 7 bases. Germline CDR1 and CDR2: GTSNPN and SVGIG (reference sequence). V lost 2 bases to trimming and J lost 7 bases; unmatched junction nucleotides: 8. The CDR3 totals 13 residues.

This sequence joins TRBV25-1 and TRBJ1-5; D may be TRBD1 (5 bases). Germline assignment: CDR1 MGHDK and CDR2 SYGVNS. The CDR3 loop spans 14 amino acids. Trimming shortened V by 3 bases and J by 3 bases, and 9 bases separated the two germline ends. The CDR3 loop is CASSEAGPNQPQHF. In DNA form, the CDR3 reads TGTGCCAGCAGTGAGGCGGGACCCAATCAGCCCCAGCATTTT. The variable domain in full, completed from reference TRBV25-1 and TRBJ1-5, reads EADIYQTPRYLVIGTGKKITLECSQTMGHDKMYWYQQDPGMELHLIHYSYGVNSTEKGDLSSESTVSRIRTEHFPLTLESARPSHTSQYLCASSEAGPNQPQHFGDGTRLSIL.

The V gene is TRBV27, the J gene TRBJ2-3; D might be TRBD2 (5 bases). The ends were cut back, 6 bases at V and 2 bases at J, with 9 bases in the middle. The CDR3 extends over 13 amino acids. Germline V gives CDR1 MNHEY, CDR2 SMNVEV (reference sequence). CDR3 amino acids: CASRRADTDTQYF. Written as DNA, the CDR3 is TGTGCCAGCAGGAGAGCGGACACAGATACGCAGTATTTT.

The rearrangement links TRBV7-2 to TRBJ1-5; D is perhaps TRBD1 (6 bases). This CDR3 has 14 residues. V gave up 5 bases and J gave up 8 bases, with 16 bases separating them. Per the germline V gene, CDR1 is SGHTA and CDR2 is FQGNSA. This CDR3 reads CASSPGHPIEPQHF. In nucleotides, the CDR3 is TGTGCCAGCAGCCCGGGACACCCCATCGAGCCCCAGCATTTT.

The chain employs TRBV6-5 and TRBJ1-6; TRBD1 aligns across 7 bases. The CDR3 covers 15 residues. V shed 5 bases, J shed 7 bases, and the junction held 8 bases outside the gene matches. Germline CDR1 is MNHEY and CDR2 is SVGAGI. CDR3 DNA: TGTGCCAGCAGTGCCCTCGGGACAGTAAATTCACCCCTCCACTTT. It yields the protein CASSALGTVNSPLHF.

Here the CDR3 reads CASSPGGPNEQFF. The CDR3 DNA is TGTGCCAGCAGCCCAGGGGGCCCCAATGAGCAGTTCTTC. The chain employs TRBV9 and TRBJ2-1; TRBD1 aligns across 8 bases. CDR1 and CDR2 from the germline V gene are SGDLS and YYNGEE. The CDR3 has 13 residues. The V gene end was trimmed by 4 bases and the J gene end by 6 bases; junction bases not matched to a gene: 3.

The J gene is TRBJ2-7, the V gene TRBV19; 10 bases are a match to TRBD1. The CDR3 has 15 amino acids. Germline lookup yields CDR1 LNHDA and CDR2 SQIVND (reference sequence). Germline trimming cut 5 bases from V and 2 bases from J; bases unmatched to any gene: 6. The CDR3 loop reads CASSDLGQGTYEQYF. CDR3 in DNA: TGTGCCAGTAGTGATCTGGGACAGGGGACCTACGAGCAGTACTTC. Full variable domain (outside the CDR3, taken from reference TRBV19 and TRBJ2-7): DGGITQSPKYLFRKEGQNVTLSCEQNLNHDAMYWYRQDPGQGLRLIYYSQIVNDFQKGDIAEGYSVSREKKESFPLTVTSAQKNPTAFYLCASSDLGQGTYEQYFGPGTRLTVT.

The rearrangement links TRBV9 to TRBJ2-7; D ambiguous. The CDR3 runs 16 residues. V lost 0 bases to trimming and J lost 5 bases, with 18 bases between them. Germline V gene lookup returns CDR1 SGDLS and CDR2 YYNGEE. CDR3 bases: TGTGCCAGCAGCGTAGAGTGGGGTAGAATAACCCACGAGCAGTACTTC. Translating gives CASSVEWGRITHEQYF.

The genes are TRBV11-3 and TRBJ2-2, with TRBD2 matching 8 bases. J was trimmed by 4 bases and V by 5 bases; bases with no gene match: 15. Germline V gene lookup returns CDR1 SGHNT and CDR2 YENEEA. The CDR3 runs 18 residues. CDR3 residues: CASSPPGGAGEGTGELFF. The CDR3 coding sequence is TGTGCCAGCAGCCCCCCCGGGGGGGCGGGGGAAGGCACCGGGGAGCTGTTTTTT.

The chain couples TRBV4-3 to TRBJ2-4, with D possibly TRBD2 on 6 matching bases. The ends were cut back, 0 bases at V and 13 bases at J, with 13 bases in the middle. Germline loops: CDR1 LGHNA, CDR2 YSLEER. The CDR3 spans 13 residues. CDR3 loop: CASSQENPGLQYF. The CDR3 bases are TGCGCCAGCAGCCAAGAGAACCCGGGACTCCAGTACTTC.

The V gene is TRBV6-6, the J gene TRBJ1-1; 9 bases map to TRBD1. Trimming removed 0 bases from V and 3 bases from J; junction bases left unmatched: 5. Per germline, CDR1 MNHNY and CDR2 SVGAGI (reference sequence). CDR3 length: 16 residues. This CDR3 reads CASSYSTGTGHTEAFF. The CDR3 DNA sequence: TGTGCCAGCAGTTACTCGACCGGGACAGGGCACACTGAAGCTTTCTTT.

Here the CDR3 reads CASKTGGNYGYTF. The CDR3 region has the DNA TGTGCCAGTAAAACAGGGGGAAACTATGGCTACACCTTC. The V gene is TRBV27, the J gene TRBJ1-2; 8 bases are a match to TRBD1. There are 13 residues in the CDR3. The V segment lost 9 bases and the J segment 2 bases; nucleotides outside the gene matches: 5. Germline V gene sequence: CDR1 MNHEY, CDR2 SMNVEV (reference sequence).

The J gene is TRBJ1-1, the V gene TRBV19, with D possibly TRBD1 on 6 matching bases. The germline CDR1 and CDR2 sequences are LNHDA and SQIVND (reference sequence). V was shortened by 5 bases and J by 2 bases, with 18 bases between the two germline ends. The length of the CDR3 is 16 residues. CDR3 loop: CASSPRLTGFNTEAFF. The CDR3 nucleotides read TGTGCCAGTAGTCCCCGCCTAACAGGGTTCAACACTGAAGCTTTCTTT.

V gene TRBV7-9 combines with J gene TRBJ2-5; 8 positions agree with TRBD1. Germline CDR1 SEHNR, CDR2 FQNEAQ (reference sequence). J gave up 7 bases and V 1 base, and 8 bases lay outside the gene matches. The CDR3 runs 15 residues. The CDR3, as DNA: TGTGCCAGCAGCTTAGTCCCAGGGGGCTACGGGACCCAGTACTTC. Protein sequence: CASSLVPGGYGTQYF.

The chain couples TRBV5-6 to TRBJ2-7; D gene ambiguous. V was shortened by 2 bases and J by 2 bases, with 14 bases between the two germline ends. There are 15 residues in the CDR3. Germline values: CDR1 SGHDT, CDR2 YYEEEE. CDR3 sequence: CASSFGQPPAYEQYF. The DNA of the CDR3 is TGTGCCAGCAGCTTTGGGCAGCCTCCAGCCTACGAGCAGTACTTC.

The V call is TRBV28, the J call TRBJ2-6, with D perhaps matching TRBD2 (6 bases). The V gene's germline CDR1 is MDHEN and CDR2 SYDVKM. This CDR3 spans 16 amino acids. V dropped 0 bases and J dropped 2 bases, with 8 bases sitting between them. The CDR3 nucleotides are TGTGCCAGCAGTTTATGGGGGGGAACTGGGGCCAACGTCCTGACTTTC. Amino acid sequence: CASSLWGGTGANVLTF. Filled out from reference TRBV28 and TRBJ2-6, the complete variable domain reads DVKVTQSSRYLVKRTGEKVFLECVQDMDHENMFWYRQDPGLGLRLIYFSYDVKMKEKGDIPEGYSVSREKKERFSLILESASTNQTSMYLCASSLWGGTGANVLTFGAGSRLTVL.

J is TRBJ2-2 and V is TRBV28, with D perhaps matching TRBD1 (5 bases). CDR3 length: 14 amino acids. Germline V gene data show CDR1 as MDHEN and CDR2 as SYDVKM. Deletions cut 4 bases from V and 5 bases from J, with 11 bases between. CDR3 amino acids: CASSWGGTTGELFF. DNA of the CDR3: TGTGCCAGCAGTTGGGGCGGAACAACCGGGGAGCTGTTTTTT.

The chain links TRBV4-2 to TRBJ1-2; D gene ambiguous. Deletions cut 7 bases from V and 6 bases from J, with 21 bases between. The CDR3 contains 15 residues. Germline values: CDR1 LGHNA, CDR2 YNFKEQ. As DNA, the CDR3 is TGTGCCAGCACTCAAAGGCCGCAGCGCCCTGATGGCTACACCTTC. It translates to CASTQRPQRPDGYTF.

Concerning this clone itself: The junction and the germline gene differ at one end; a read error may be behind it. The chain couples TRBV7-7 to TRBJ2-1, with 8 bases lining up with TRBD1. CDR3 size: 13 residues. Looked up from germline, CDR1 is SSHAT and CDR2 is FNYEAQ (reference sequence). The CDR3 sequence: CASSQDRAGEQFF. The CDR3 region has the DNA TGTGCTAGCAGCCAGGACAGGGCTGGGGAGCAGTTCTTC.

The chain recombines TRBV7-2 with TRBJ1-6, with a tentative D call TRBD1 (5 bases). Germline V CDR1 and CDR2: SGHTA, FQGNSA. This CDR3 contains 12 residues. Deletions cut 4 bases from V and 11 bases from J, with 9 bases between. CDR3 loop: CASSYPGAPLHF. CDR3 in DNA: TGTGCCAGCAGCTACCCGGGGGCACCCCTCCACTTT.

There are a few counts of this clone. J is TRBJ2-3 and V is TRBV7-2, with D perhaps matching TRBD2 (5 bases). This CDR3 has 16 amino acids. In germline, CDR1 is SGHTA, CDR2 FQGNSA. V dropped 5 bases and J dropped 1 base, with 16 bases sitting between them. The CDR3 loop is CASSPGPHGGTDTQYF. In nucleotides, the CDR3 is TGTGCCAGCAGCCCAGGACCTCACGGGGGCACAGATACGCAGTATTTT. Together with reference TRBV7-2 and TRBJ2-3, the CDR3 gives the full variable domain: GAGVSQSPSNKVTEKGKDVELRCDPISGHTALYWYRQSLGQGLEFLIYFQGNSAPDKSGLPSDRFSAERTGGSVSTLTIQRTQQEDSAVYLCASSPGPHGGTDTQYFGPGTRLTVL.

This rearrangement joins TRBV4-2 to TRBJ1-2; D possibly corresponds to TRBD1 (5 bases). Trimming left V 0 bases short and J 4 bases short, with 12 bases between. The CDR3 runs 15 residues. Germline lookup yields CDR1 LGHNA and CDR2 YNFKEQ. CDR3 in DNA: TGTGCCAGCAGCCAAGAAAGGGGCCAGACCTATGGCTACACCTTC. Its translation is CASSQERGQTYGYTF.

The rearrangement uses TRBV29-1 and TRBJ1-2; TRBD1 might be the D (5 bases). This CDR3 contains 12 residues. Per germline, CDR1 SQVTM and CDR2 ANQGSEA. The V and J ends lost 6 bases and 1 base respectively, with 9 bases between them. The CDR3 DNA is TGCAGCGTGGACACTAATAACTATGGCTACACCTTC. It specifies CSVDTNNYGYTF.

The chain's CDR3 is CASSPQGMNSPLHF. The CDR3 nucleotides are TGTGCCAGCAGTCCCCAGGGTATGAATTCACCCCTCCACTTT. The V and J genes are TRBV7-3 and TRBJ1-6; TRBD1 might be the D (5 bases). The CDR3 is made up of 14 amino acids. Per germline, CDR1 SGHTA and CDR2 FQGTGA. V lost 6 bases and J 7 bases, leaving 13 bases between the germline ends.

The CDR3 here is CAISRDRGTDTQYF. Written as DNA, the CDR3 is TGTGCCATCAGCCGGGACAGGGGCACAGATACGCAGTATTTT. The V call is TRBV10-3, the J call TRBJ2-3, with 9 nucleotides matching TRBD1. This CDR3 has 14 residues. J lost 1 base, V lost 6 bases, and 2 bases had no gene match. Germline V gene sequence: CDR1 ENHRY, CDR2 SYGVKD.

This rearrangement joins TRBV28 to TRBJ2-1; 12 positions match TRBD2. Germline V lookup: CDR1 MDHEN, CDR2 SYDVKM. The length of the CDR3 is 15 residues. V was pared by 1 base and J by 10 bases, with 5 bases of the junction left unmatched. CDR3 sequence: CASSLYASGGAEQFF. CDR3 coding DNA: TGTGCCAGCAGTTTATACGCTAGCGGGGGGGCGGAGCAGTTCTTC.

The chain couples TRBV5-1 to TRBJ2-3; D is perhaps TRBD1 (6 bases). Germline assignment: CDR1 SGHRS and CDR2 YFSETQ. The CDR3 consists of 15 residues. V dropped 4 bases and J dropped 4 bases, with 16 bases sitting between them. The CDR3 DNA reads TGCGCCAGCAGCCCAGCCGGACAGTTAGCAGATACGCAGTATTTT. Translating it yields CASSPAGQLADTQYF. Looking up the rest from reference TRBV5-1 and TRBJ2-3 gives the full variable domain: KAGVTQTPRYLIKTRGQQVTLSCSPISGHRSVSWYQQTPGQGLQFLFEYFSETQRNKGNFPGRFSGRQFSNSRSEMNVSTLELGDSALYLCASSPAGQLADTQYFGPGTRLTVL.

This clone has a single count. This sequence joins TRBV28 and TRBJ1-2; a weak D match, TRBD1 (6 bases). The CDR3 sequence is 14 residues long. The germline V and J ends were trimmed by 3 bases and 8 bases, with 16 bases remaining between them. The V gene's germline CDR1 is MDHEN and CDR2 SYDVKM. The CDR3 sequence: CASSFRGGAMGYTF. CDR3 nucleotide sequence: TGTGCCAGCAGTTTTAGGGGGGGCGCTATGGGCTACACCTTC.

This chain links TRBV6-5 with TRBJ1-1, with D hard to call. This CDR3 has 13 amino acids. Deletions cut 2 bases from V and 4 bases from J, with 8 bases between. In germline, CDR1 is MNHEY, CDR2 SVGAGI. CDR3 in amino acids: CASSYRAVTEAFF. CDR3 nucleotide sequence: TGTGCCAGCAGTTACAGGGCGGTCACTGAAGCTTTCTTT.

This clone was counted a few times. The rearrangement uses TRBV27 and TRBJ1-5, with D maybe TRBD1 (5 bases). The germline V gene has CDR1 MNHEY and CDR2 SMNVEV (reference sequence). V was trimmed by 0 bases and J by 0 bases, leaving 6 bases between them. This CDR3 is built from 15 residues. CDR3 nucleotides: TGTGCCAGCAGTTTATCGGGGGATAGCAATCAGCCCCAGCATTTT. Protein sequence: CASSLSGDSNQPQHF.

This chain joins TRBV7-2 and TRBJ2-7; D remains ambiguous. CDR3 size: 15 residues. Per the germline V gene, CDR1 is SGHTA and CDR2 is FQGNSA. V was pared by 4 bases and J by 0 bases, with 13 bases between. CDR3 DNA: TGTGCCAGCAGCTCCCCTAATGACGGCTCCTACGAGCAGTACTTC. It encodes CASSSPNDGSYEQYF.